In its sample, the clone carrying this TCR beta chain is medium-sized. The time point was: patch test 2, 6 weeks after DPC sensitization. As for treatment: therapeutic diphenylcyclopropenone sensitization with weekly scalp DPC. Suited to DPC and affected by alopecia, the donors ranged from 18 to 70 years old. The entry originates in a study of human T cells and chemical hapten exposure. Overall study context: The upper back received 0.01% DPC by patch testing, with results read at 6 days.

TCRdb processed the RACE reads anew with MiXCR; each CDR3 protein has one entry. Altogether about 400,000 distinct CDR3 sequences are present, roughly 6.3% being singletons, with the ten largest covering approximately 5.4%. V was clipped by 8 bases and J by 5 bases; unmatched bases: 5. The CDR3 has 12 amino acids. Germline V gene data show CDR1 as SGHRS and CDR2 as YFSETQ. Source: whole blood, taken in connection with sensitization to the hapten diphenylcyclopropenone (DPC). This receptor was obtained from a woman between 18 and 29 years old with alopecia areata. Some clones in this sample may be carry-over from other donors' samples. The chain employs TRBV5-1 and TRBJ2-3, with TRBD1 matching 7 bases. Here the CDR3 DNA reads TGCGCCAGTACCGACAGGGAAGATACGCAGTATTTT. Translation gives CASTDREDTQYF. Variable domain in full (rest from reference TRBV5-1 and TRBJ2-3): KAGVTQTPRYLIKTRGQQVTLSCSPISGHRSVSWYQQTPGQGLQFLFEYFSETQRNKGNFPGRFSGRQFSNSRSEMNVSTLELGDSALYLCASTDREDTQYFGPGTRLTVL.